Listed below are T cell receptor beta chains from one sample, sequenced in a study of T cell changes during pregnancy in multiple sclerosis. Assay: immunoSEQ multiplex PCR; the TCRdb copy retains only in-frame clones and omits some. Among over 50,000 clones listed, 88% were seen once. The sequences come from peripheral blood, collected in the first trimester of pregnancy. These receptors were obtained from a female donor with multiple sclerosis, enrolled in a pregnancy study. The CDR3 runs from the conserved cysteine through the conserved F or W. Each record gives: clone size, J gene, V gene, D gene, CDR3 protein, CDR3 DNA. A D gene is named only where the DNA matches it firmly. Not every row has a clone size; where given, it reads once, few, many or a size class.

- TRBJ1-4 TRBV19 - CASSASREKLFF TGTGCCAGTAGTGCGTCCCGCGAAAAACTGTTTTTT
- TRBJ2-5 TRBV6-5 - CASSYSRQPGETQYF TGTGCCAGCAGTTACTCGAGGCAACCCGGAGAGACCCAGTACTTC
- TRBJ1-1 TRBV4-1 - CASRPAGAGRTEAFF TGCGCCAGCAGACCCGCCGGGGCGGGGCGTACTGAAGCTTTCTTT
few TRBJ2-3 TRBV6-4 TRBD2 CASSDGRASTDTQYF TGTGCCAGCAGTGACGGGAGGGCTAGCACAGATACGCAGTATTTT
- TRBJ2-5 TRBV5-1 TRBD2 CASSTSGSGETQYF TGCGCCAGCAGCACTAGCGGGAGTGGGGAGACCCAGTACTTC
- TRBJ2-5 TRBV20-1 - CSARLDLAQYF TGCAGTGCTCGACTGGATTTGGCCCAGTACTTC
- TRBJ1-2 TRBV4-1 - CASSQAGRVNGYTF TGCGCCAGCAGCCAAGCGGGCAGGGTTAATGGCTACACCTTC
- TRBJ2-5 TRBV5-6 TRBD2 CASSSSRKAGAVETQYF TGTGCCAGCAGCTCCAGTCGAAAAGCGGGAGCAGTGGAGACCCAGTACTTC
- TRBJ1-5 TRBV5-6 - CASSPGAAQPQHF TGTGCCAGCAGCCCAGGGGCGGCTCAGCCCCAGCATTTT
- TRBJ2-5 TRBV30 TRBD2 CAWSVRGLAGGPWETQYF TGTGCCTGGAGTGTACGAGGACTAGCGGGAGGGCCTTGGGAGACCCAGTACTTC
- TRBJ1-1 TRBV7-9 - CASSPAPGNTEAFF TGTGCCAGCAGCCCCGCCCCAGGGAACACTGAAGCTTTCTTT
- TRBJ2-3 TRBV7-3 - CASSLTFKICGKGRKSTDTQYF TGTGCCAGCAGCTTAACTTTTAAAATATGCGGGAAGGGGAGGAAGAGCACAGATACGCAGTATTTT
- TRBJ2-7 TRBV5-6 TRBD2 CASSPSGSSHEQYF TGTGCCAGCAGCCCTAGCGGGAGCTCCCACGAGCAGTACTTC
- TRBJ2-7 TRBV25-1 - CASSEPGKFGEQYF TGTGCCAGCAGTGAACCAGGGAAGTTTGGCGAGCAGTACTTC
- TRBJ2-2 TRBV19 TRBD1 CASRTGTEYIGELFF TGTGCCAGCCGGACCGGGACAGAATATATCGGGGAGCTGTTTTTT
- TRBJ2-1 TRBV4-3 TRBD2 CASSQVGGSSDEQFF TGCGCCAGCAGCCAAGTGGGCGGGAGTTCGGATGAGCAGTTCTTC
- TRBJ2-1 TRBV6-1 - CASSGQGLTNEQFF TGTGCCAGCAGTGGACAGGGACTCACAAATGAGCAGTTCTTC
- TRBJ2-5 TRBV7-2 - CASSLRGGAETQYF TGTGCCAGCAGCTTAAGGGGGGGGGCAGAGACCCAGTACTTC
- TRBJ2-7 TRBV5-4 TRBD2 CASSLSLAGGYEQYF TGTGCCAGCAGCTTGTCACTAGCGGGAGGTTACGAGCAGTACTTC
- TRBJ1-5 TRBV15 TRBD1 CATSSLWTGGLDLNQPQHF TGTGCCACCAGCAGTTTGTGGACAGGGGGGTTGGATCTTAATCAGCCCCAGCATTTT
- TRBJ2-1 TRBV6-5 - CASSRTPNEQFF TGTGCCAGCAGCAGGACTCCTAATGAGCAGTTCTTC
once TRBJ2-1 TRBV6-4 - CASSDSRGSNEQFF TGTGCCAGCAGTGACTCGAGAGGGAGCAATGAGCAGTTCTTC
- TRBJ1-2 TRBV5-1 TRBD1 CASSLTGDATGYTF TGCGCCAGCAGCTTAACAGGGGATGCTACTGGCTACACCTTC
- TRBJ1-1 TRBV4-1 TRBD1 CASSAWDRGTEAFF TGCGCCAGCAGCGCCTGGGACAGGGGTACTGAAGCTTTCTTT
- TRBJ2-5 TRBV10-3 - CAISAGSQETQYF TGTGCCATCAGTGCAGGGTCCCAAGAGACCCAGTACTTC
- TRBJ2-7 TRBV7-2 TRBD1 CASSLTPGGYEQYF TGTGCCAGCAGCTTAACGCCAGGGGGCTACGAGCAGTACTTC